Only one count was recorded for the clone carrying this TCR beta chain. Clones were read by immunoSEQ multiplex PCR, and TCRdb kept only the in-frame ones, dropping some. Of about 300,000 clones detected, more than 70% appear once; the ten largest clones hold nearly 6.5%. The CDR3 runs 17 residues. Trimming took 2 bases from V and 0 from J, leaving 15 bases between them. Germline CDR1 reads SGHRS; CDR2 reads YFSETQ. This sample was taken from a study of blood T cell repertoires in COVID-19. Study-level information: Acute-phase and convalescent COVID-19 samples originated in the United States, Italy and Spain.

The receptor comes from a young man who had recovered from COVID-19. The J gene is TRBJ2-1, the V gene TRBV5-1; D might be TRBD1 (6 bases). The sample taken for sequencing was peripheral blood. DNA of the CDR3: TGCGCCAGCAGCTTACCCTTGACAGGCAGCTCCTACAATGAGCAGTTCTTC. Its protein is CASSLPLTGSSYNEQFF.